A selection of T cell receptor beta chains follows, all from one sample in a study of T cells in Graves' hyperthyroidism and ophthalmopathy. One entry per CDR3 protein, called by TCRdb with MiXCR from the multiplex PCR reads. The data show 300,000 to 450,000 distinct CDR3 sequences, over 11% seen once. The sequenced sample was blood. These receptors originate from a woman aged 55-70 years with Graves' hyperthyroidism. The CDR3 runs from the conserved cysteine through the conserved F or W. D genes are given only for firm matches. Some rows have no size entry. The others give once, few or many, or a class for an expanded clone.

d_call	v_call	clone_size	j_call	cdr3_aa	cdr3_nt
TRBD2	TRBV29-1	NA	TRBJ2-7	CSVERGTESYEQYF	TGCAGCGTTGAGCGGGGGACGGAGTCCTACGAGCAGTACTTC
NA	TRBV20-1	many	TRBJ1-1	CSAADNSQTEAFF	TGCAGTGCCGCAGACAATTCCCAGACTGAAGCTTTCTTT
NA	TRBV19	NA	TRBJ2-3	CASSRWDTQYF	TGTGCCAGTAGTCGGTGGGATACGCAGTATTTT
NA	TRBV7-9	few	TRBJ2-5	CASSLGGYGLNF	TGTGCCAGCAGCCTAGGGGGTTATGGACTGAACTTC
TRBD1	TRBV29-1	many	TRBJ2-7	CSADMGTGSYEQYF	TGCAGCGCCGACATGGGGACAGGGAGTTACGAGCAGTACTTC
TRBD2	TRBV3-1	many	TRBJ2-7	CASSHSGRGNEQYF	TGTGCCAGCAGCCACAGCGGGAGAGGGAACGAGCAGTACTTC
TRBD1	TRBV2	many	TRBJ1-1	CASSADRVLGEAFF	TGTGCCAGCAGTGCGGACAGGGTGCTTGGTGAAGCTTTCTTT
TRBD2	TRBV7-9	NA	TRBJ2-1	CASSFPDSGLAGLGSYNEQFF	TGTGCCAGCAGCTTCCCCGATTCCGGACTAGCGGGACTAGGGTCCTACAATGAGCAGTTCTTC
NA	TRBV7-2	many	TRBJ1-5	CASSDRGQPQHF	TGTGCCAGCAGCGATCGGGGTCAGCCCCAGCATTTT
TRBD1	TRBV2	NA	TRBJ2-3	CASSGDRGTDTQYF	TGTGCCAGCAGTGGGGACAGGGGAACAGATACGCAGTATTTT
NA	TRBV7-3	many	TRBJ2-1	CASSSGPGNEQFF	TGTGCCAGCAGCTCGGGGCCGGGCAATGAGCAGTTCTTC
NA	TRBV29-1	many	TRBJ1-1	CSALKRGVTEAFF	TGCAGCGCTCTTAAGAGGGGGGTTACTGAAGCTTTCTTT
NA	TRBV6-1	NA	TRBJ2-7	CASSFPKSGHLSYEQYF	TGTGCCAGCAGCTTCCCCAAGTCGGGACACCTCTCCTACGAGCAGTACTTC
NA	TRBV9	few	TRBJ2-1	CASSVEDYSYNEQFF	TGTGCCAGCAGCGTAGAGGACTACTCCTACAATGAGCAGTTCTTC
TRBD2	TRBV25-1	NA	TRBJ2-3	CASSEYTGGTSGSTDTQYF	TGTGCCAGCAGTGAATATACGGGAGGGACTAGCGGGAGCACAGATACGCAGTATTTT
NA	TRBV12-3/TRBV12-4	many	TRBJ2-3	CASGASSGTDTQYF	TGTGCCAGCGGGGCTAGCTCGGGCACAGATACGCAGTATTTT
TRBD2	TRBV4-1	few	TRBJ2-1	CASSPGPSGRFNEQFF	TGCGCCAGCAGCCCCGGGCCTAGCGGGAGGTTCAATGAGCAGTTCTTC
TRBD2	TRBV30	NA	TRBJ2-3	CAWSLGLAGEWVTQYF	TGTGCCTGGAGCCTGGGACTAGCGGGCGAATGGGTTACGCAGTATTTT
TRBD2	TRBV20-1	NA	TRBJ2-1	CSATGLATSYNEQFF	TGCAGTGCTACTGGACTAGCGACCTCCTACAATGAGCAGTTCTTC
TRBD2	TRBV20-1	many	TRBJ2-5	CSARVPLAGASRTQYF	TGCAGTGCTAGAGTCCCTCTAGCGGGGGCCTCGAGGACCCAGTACTTC
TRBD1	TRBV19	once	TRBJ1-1	CASSPRGTGGHTEAFF	TGTGCCAGTAGTCCGAGGGGGACAGGGGGCCACACTGAAGCTTTCTTT
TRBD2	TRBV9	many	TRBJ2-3	CASSPGSSGRGDTQYF	TGTGCCAGCAGCCCAGGGTCTAGCGGGAGGGGAGATACGCAGTATTTT
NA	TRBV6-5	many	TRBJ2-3	CASSYEGGQGTDTQYF	TGTGCCAGCAGTTACGAGGGGGGCCAGGGCACAGATACGCAGTATTTT
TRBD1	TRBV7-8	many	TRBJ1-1	CASSLGQLNTEAFF	TGTGCCAGCAGCTTGGGACAGTTGAACACTGAAGCTTTCTTT
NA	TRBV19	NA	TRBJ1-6	CASSIGRGWTFGLHF	TGTGCCAGTAGTATAGGAAGGGGCTGGACGTTCGGTCTCCACTTT
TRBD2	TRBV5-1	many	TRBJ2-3	CASSSLLAGVMTDTQYF	TGCGCCAGCAGCTCTTTACTAGCGGGAGTAATGACAGATACGCAGTATTTT
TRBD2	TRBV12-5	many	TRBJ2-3	CATTREGGVTDTQYF	TGTGCTACCACCCGGGAGGGTGGTGTTACAGATACGCAGTATTTT
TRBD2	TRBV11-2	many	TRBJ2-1	CASSSRLAGGGDSYNEQFF	TGTGCCAGCAGCTCACGACTAGCGGGAGGTGGGGACTCCTACAATGAGCAGTTCTTC
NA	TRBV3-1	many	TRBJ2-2	CASSQEGAGELFF	TGTGCCAGCAGCCAAGAGGGAGCCGGGGAGCTGTTTTTT
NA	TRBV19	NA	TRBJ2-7	CASSIGTSYEQYF	TGTGCCAGTAGTATAGGCACCTCCTACGAGCAGTACTTC
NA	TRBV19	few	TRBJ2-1	CASSSAQGSYNEQFF	TGTGCCAGTAGTTCCGCGCAGGGGTCCTACAATGAGCAGTTCTTC
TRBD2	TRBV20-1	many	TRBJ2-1	CSARLGPYLAGVNSYNEQFF	TGCAGTGCTAGACTCGGCCCCTACCTAGCGGGTGTTAACTCCTACAATGAGCAGTTCTTC
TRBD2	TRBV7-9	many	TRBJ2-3	CASSLSSGRSTDTQYF	TGTGCCAGCAGCTTATCTAGCGGGAGAAGCACAGATACGCAGTATTTT
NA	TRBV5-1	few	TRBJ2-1	CASSPDGSGRNEQFF	TGCGCCAGCAGCCCAGATGGGAGCGGCCGCAATGAGCAGTTCTTC
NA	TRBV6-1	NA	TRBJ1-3	CASNSQGAGNTIYF	TGTGCCAGCAACTCACAGGGAGCTGGAAACACCATATATTTT
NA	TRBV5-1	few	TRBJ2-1	CASSAGLSHEQFF	TGCGCCAGCAGCGCCGGACTGTCCCATGAGCAGTTCTTC
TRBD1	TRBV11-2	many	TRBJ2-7	CASSSQGAGEQYF	TGTGCCAGCAGCTCCCAGGGGGCGGGCGAGCAGTACTTC
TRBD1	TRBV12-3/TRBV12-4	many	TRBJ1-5	CASSLQGEGQPQHF	TGTGCCAGCAGCCTACAGGGGGAGGGTCAGCCCCAGCATTTT
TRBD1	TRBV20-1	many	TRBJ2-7	CSARDRGKSYEQYF	TGCAGTGCTAGGGACAGGGGAAAGTCCTACGAGCAGTACTTC
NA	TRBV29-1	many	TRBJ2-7	CSVGAVADAYEQYF	TGCAGCGTGGGGGCGGTAGCGGACGCCTACGAGCAGTACTTC
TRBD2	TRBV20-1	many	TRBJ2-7	CSAREGTSGSYEQYF	TGCAGTGCTAGAGAAGGGACTAGCGGCTCCTACGAGCAGTACTTC
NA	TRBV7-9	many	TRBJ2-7	CASSLGGTQSYEQYF	TGTGCCAGCAGCTTAGGGGGGACACAGTCCTACGAGCAGTACTTC
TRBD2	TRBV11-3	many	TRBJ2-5	CASSLARVSGSSETQYF	TGTGCCAGCAGCCTGGCTAGGGTTAGCGGGAGCTCAGAGACCCAGTACTTC
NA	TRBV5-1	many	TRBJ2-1	CASSLGSSYNEQFF	TGTGCCAGCAGCTTGGGGAGCTCCTACAATGAGCAGTTCTTC
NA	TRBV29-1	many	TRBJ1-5	CSVRDNYNQPQHF	TGCAGCGTTCGCGACAACTACAATCAGCCCCAGCATTTT
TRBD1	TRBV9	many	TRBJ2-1	CASSATGGLYNEQFF	TGTGCCAGCAGCGCGACAGGGGGGCTATACAATGAGCAGTTCTTC
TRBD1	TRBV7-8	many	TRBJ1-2	CASSQYRDRGYGYTF	TGTGCCAGCAGCCAGTACAGGGACAGGGGCTATGGCTACACCTTC
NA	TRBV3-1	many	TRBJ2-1	CASSARRGLNYNEQFF	TGTGCCAGCAGCGCCCGGCGAGGCCTCAACTACAATGAGCAGTTCTTC
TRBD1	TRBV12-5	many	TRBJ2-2	CASGSGQGASTGELFF	TGTGCTAGTGGTTCCGGACAGGGGGCGAGCACCGGGGAGCTGTTTTTT
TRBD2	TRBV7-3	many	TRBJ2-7	CASSFGTSGDEQYF	TGTGCCAGCAGCTTCGGGACTAGCGGAGACGAGCAGTACTTC
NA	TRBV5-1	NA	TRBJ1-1	CASSLEGGIEAFF	TGCGCCAGCAGCTTGGAAGGGGGAATTGAAGCTTTCTTT
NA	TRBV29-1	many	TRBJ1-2	CSVAGHSYGYTF	TGCAGCGTTGCAGGTCACTCCTATGGCTACACCTTC